This T cell receptor beta chain stems from a study of blood T cell repertoires in COVID-19. Background on the study: The study drew acute and convalescent COVID-19 samples from the United States, Italy and Spain. Sources were T cells, B-cell-depleted T cells, or PBMCs; the material itself was cDNA or gDNA.

Germline V gene data show CDR1 as MNHNS and CDR2 as SASEGT. This CDR3 is built from 14 residues. With 0 bases removed from V and 11 bases from J, the gap between germline ends came to 16 bases. In the authors' methods: Reference gene primer amplification in the assay estimated nucleated cell counts. TCRdb's copy holds only in-frame clones and misses some; the assay was immunoSEQ multiplex PCR. V, J and clone size derive from that table, while D and trimming were established from the DNA sequence. The data hold about 420,000 clones, with about 87% observed a single time. Followed over time, Seattle patients had been enrolled while infection was active.

V is TRBV6-1 and J is TRBJ1-1, with D uncertain. Specimen: peripheral blood. This TCR was sampled from a man aged 18 to 29 with COVID-19, enrolled during active disease. The CDR3 is CASSEAGGGLGAFF. CDR3 DNA sequence: TGTGCCAGCAGTGAAGCCGGCGGAGGGCTGGGGGCTTTCTTT.